The present T cell receptor beta chain was sequenced within a study of Ad26.COV2.S vaccination and SARS-CoV-2 variants. The overall study: The donor belonged to the COV1001 Ad26.COV2.S trial arm.

The repertoire was sequenced with immunoSEQ multiplex PCR; TCRdb's copy has only in-frame clones and lacks some. The sample contains hundreds of thousands of clones, 65% to 90% of which appear only once. The sample's treatment: around 19 received Ad26.COV2.S at low or high dose, single or two shots; several received placebo; per-sample allocation not given. Specimens were obtained on day 63 following the first vaccine or placebo injection. V lost 0 bases and J lost 4; bases outside the gene matches: 3. The CDR3 consists of 17 residues. CDR1 is SGDLS and CDR2 is YYNGEE in the germline V gene. The chain links TRBV9 to TRBJ2-3; 15 bases map to TRBD2. The origin of this receptor is a person between 18 and 60 years old who received the Ad26.COV2.S COVID-19 vaccine or a placebo. The sequencing used peripheral blood, collected in a trial of Ad26.COV2.S vaccine versus placebo. CDR3 amino acids: CASSVGTSGGAADTQYF. The CDR3 DNA reads as TGTGCCAGCAGCGTAGGGACTAGCGGGGGGGCCGCAGATACGCAGTATTTT. The full variable domain, its missing parts supplied by reference TRBV9 and TRBJ2-3, is DSGVTQTPKHLITATGQRVTLRCSPRSGDLSVYWYQQSLDQGLQFLIQYYNGEERAKGNILERFSAQQFPDLHSELNLSSLELGDSALYFCASSVGTSGGAADTQYFGPGTRLTVL.